The T cell receptor (beta chain) under discussion was sequenced for a study of blood T cell repertoires in COVID-19. On the study more broadly: Samples of COVID-19 (acute and convalescent) were obtained from the United States, Italy and Spain. Sample material is recorded as cDNA or gDNA derived from T cells, B-cell-depleted T cells, or PBMCs.

Authors' processing steps: Amplifying reference gene primers gave estimates of nucleated cell counts. The assay was immunoSEQ multiplex PCR, and TCRdb's table has in-frame clones only and misses some. V, J and clone size are taken as reported in that table, and D and trimming were inferred from the DNA itself. This sample has 250,000 to 350,000 clones, with approximately 85% found just once. There are 14 residues in the CDR3. The germline V gene has CDR1 SGHTS and CDR2 YDEGEE. The ends were cut back, 4 bases at V and 0 bases at J, with 11 bases in the middle. The chain employs TRBV5-8 and TRBJ2-7, with D possibly being TRBD2 (6 bases). The TCR was taken from a woman aged 45-65 years with acute or convalescent COVID-19. The sample taken for sequencing was peripheral blood. The CDR3 DNA follows: TGTGCCAGCAGCCCGGAGACTAGCTCCTACGAGCAGTACTTC. Protein sequence: CASSPETSSYEQYF.